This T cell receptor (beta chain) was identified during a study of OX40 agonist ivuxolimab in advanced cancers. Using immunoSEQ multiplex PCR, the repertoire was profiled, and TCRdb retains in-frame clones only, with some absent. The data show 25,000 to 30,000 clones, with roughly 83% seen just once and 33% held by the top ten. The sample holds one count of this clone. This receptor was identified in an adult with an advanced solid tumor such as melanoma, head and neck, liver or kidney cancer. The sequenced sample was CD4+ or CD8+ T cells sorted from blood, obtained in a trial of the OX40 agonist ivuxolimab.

The CDR3 DNA follows: TGTGCCAGCCTCTCAAATTCGATTAGCTCCTACGAGCAGTACTTC. This encodes CASLSNSISSYEQYF. The V gene is TRBV11-2, the J gene TRBJ2-7; D not resolved. Germline V lookup: CDR1 SGHAT, CDR2 FQNNGV. V lost 8 bases and J lost 0, with 17 bases in between. This CDR3 has 15 residues.